The following is a TCR beta chain sequence with its context. The data were taken from a study of T cell repertoires in cytomegalovirus infection. TCRdb called the reads again in MiXCR, with one record for every CDR3 protein. The sample records some 270,000 distinct CDR3 sequences, about 17% being singletons. This CDR3 comprises 15 residues. Trimming at V came to 1 base and at J to 0 bases, leaving 5 bases not matched to a gene. Germline CDR1 reads SQVTM; CDR2 reads ANQGSEA. V is TRBV29-1 and J is TRBJ2-7; TRBD1 agrees at 8 bases. The receptor comes from a human donor in good health (CMV status not recorded). Some clones in this sample may be carry-over from other donors' samples. The sample consisted of CD8+ T cells from PBMCs. In DNA form, the CDR3 reads TGCAGCGTTGAAGGGACAGGGAACCCCTCCTACGAGCAGTACTTC. This codes for CSVEGTGNPSYEQYF.